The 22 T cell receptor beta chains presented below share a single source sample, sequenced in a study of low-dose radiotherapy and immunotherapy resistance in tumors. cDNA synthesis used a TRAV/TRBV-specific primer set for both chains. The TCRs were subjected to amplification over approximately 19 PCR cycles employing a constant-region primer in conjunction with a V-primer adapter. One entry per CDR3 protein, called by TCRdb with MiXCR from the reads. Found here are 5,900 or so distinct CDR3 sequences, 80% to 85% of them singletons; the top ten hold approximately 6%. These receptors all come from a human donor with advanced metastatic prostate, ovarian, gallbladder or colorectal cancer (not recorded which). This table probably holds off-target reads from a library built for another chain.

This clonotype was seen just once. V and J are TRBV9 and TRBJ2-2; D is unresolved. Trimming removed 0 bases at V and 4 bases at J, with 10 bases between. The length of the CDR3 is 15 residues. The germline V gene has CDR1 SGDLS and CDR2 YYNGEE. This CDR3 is CASSVALTGTGELFF. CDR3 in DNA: TGTGCCAGCAGCGTAGCTCTTACGGGCACCGGGGAGCTGTTTTTT.

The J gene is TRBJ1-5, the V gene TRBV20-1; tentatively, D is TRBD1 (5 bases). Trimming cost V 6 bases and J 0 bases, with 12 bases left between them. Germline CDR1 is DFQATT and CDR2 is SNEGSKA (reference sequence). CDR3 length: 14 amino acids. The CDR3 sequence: CSAGGGYSNQPQHF. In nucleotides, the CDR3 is TGCAGTGCGGGTGGGGGGTATAGCAATCAGCCCCAGCATTTT.

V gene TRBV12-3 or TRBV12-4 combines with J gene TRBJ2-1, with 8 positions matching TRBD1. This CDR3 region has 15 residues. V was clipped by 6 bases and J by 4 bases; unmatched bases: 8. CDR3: CASRQAGTGYNEQFF. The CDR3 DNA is TGTGCCAGCAGGCAAGCCGGGACAGGATACAATGAGCAGTTCTTC.

CDR3 nucleotide sequence: TGCAGTGCTAGTATCGGGAGCCTTGAGGAGGGCAATGAGCAGTTCTTC. This encodes CSASIGSLEEGNEQFF. V and J are TRBV20-1 and TRBJ2-1; a possible D gene is TRBD2 (6 bases). The CDR3 loop spans 16 amino acids. Trimming left V 3 bases short and J 6 bases short, with 21 bases between. Germline CDR1 reads DFQATT; CDR2 reads SNEGSKA (reference sequence).

CDR3 protein: CASSLVQGETQYF. CDR3 nucleotide sequence: TGTGCCAGCAGCTTGGTGCAGGGGGAGACCCAGTACTTC. This chain uses TRBV5-6 with TRBJ2-5; possibly TRBD1 for D (6 bases). Germline V gene lookup returns CDR1 SGHDT and CDR2 YYEEEE. This CDR3 spans 13 amino acids. V dropped 0 bases and J dropped 5 bases, with 8 bases sitting between them.

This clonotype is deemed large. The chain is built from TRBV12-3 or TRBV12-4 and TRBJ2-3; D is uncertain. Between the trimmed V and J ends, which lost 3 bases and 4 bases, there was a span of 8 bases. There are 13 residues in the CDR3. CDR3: CASSFLAADTQYF. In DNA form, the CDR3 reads TGTGCCAGCAGTTTTCTGGCAGCAGATACGCAGTATTTT.

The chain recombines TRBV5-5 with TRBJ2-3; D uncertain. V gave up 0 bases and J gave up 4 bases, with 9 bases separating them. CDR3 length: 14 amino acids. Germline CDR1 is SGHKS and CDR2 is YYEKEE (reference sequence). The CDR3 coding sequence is TGTGCCAGCAGCTTGGGACCCAGCCCAGATACGCAGTATTTT. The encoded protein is CASSLGPSPDTQYF. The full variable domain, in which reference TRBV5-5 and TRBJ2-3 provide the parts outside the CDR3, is DAGVTQSPTHLIKTRGQQVTLRCSPISGHKSVSWYQQVLGQGPQFIFQYYEKEERGRGNFPDRFSARQFPNYSSELNVNALLLGDSALYLCASSLGPSPDTQYFGPGTRLTVL.

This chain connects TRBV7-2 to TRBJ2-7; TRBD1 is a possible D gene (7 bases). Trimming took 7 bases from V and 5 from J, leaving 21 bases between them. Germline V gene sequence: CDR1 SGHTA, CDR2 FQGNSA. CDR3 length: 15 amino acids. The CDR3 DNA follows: TGTGCCAGCACCCCACGGTCAGGGGGGTTCCACGAGCAGTACTTC. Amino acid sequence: CASTPRSGGFHEQYF.

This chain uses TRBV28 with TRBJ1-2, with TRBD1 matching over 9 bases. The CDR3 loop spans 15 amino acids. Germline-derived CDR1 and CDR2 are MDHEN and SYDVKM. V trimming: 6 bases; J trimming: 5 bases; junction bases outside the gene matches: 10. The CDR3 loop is CASRAQGAYLYGYTF. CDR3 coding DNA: TGTGCCAGCAGGGCACAGGGGGCGTATTTGTATGGCTACACCTTC.

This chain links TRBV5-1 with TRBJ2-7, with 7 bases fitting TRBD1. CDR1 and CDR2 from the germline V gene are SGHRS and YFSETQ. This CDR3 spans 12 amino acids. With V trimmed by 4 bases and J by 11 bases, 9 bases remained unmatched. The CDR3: CASSLRTGGKYF. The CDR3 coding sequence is TGCGCCAGCAGCCTCCGGACAGGTGGAAAGTACTTC.

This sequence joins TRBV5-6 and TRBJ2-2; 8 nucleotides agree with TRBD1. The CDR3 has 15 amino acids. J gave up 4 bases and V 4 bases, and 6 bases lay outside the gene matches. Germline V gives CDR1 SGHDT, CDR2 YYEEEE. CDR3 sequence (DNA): TGTGCCAGCAGCCAACAGGGGGTCGGCACCGGGGAGCTGTTTTTT. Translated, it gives CASSQQGVGTGELFF.

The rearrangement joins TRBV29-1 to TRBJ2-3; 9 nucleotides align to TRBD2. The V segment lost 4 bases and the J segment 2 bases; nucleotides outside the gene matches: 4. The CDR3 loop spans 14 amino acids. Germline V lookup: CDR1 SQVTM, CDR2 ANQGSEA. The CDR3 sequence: CSVVRGGSTDTQYF. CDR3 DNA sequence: TGCAGCGTTGTGCGGGGGGGGTCCACAGATACGCAGTATTTT.

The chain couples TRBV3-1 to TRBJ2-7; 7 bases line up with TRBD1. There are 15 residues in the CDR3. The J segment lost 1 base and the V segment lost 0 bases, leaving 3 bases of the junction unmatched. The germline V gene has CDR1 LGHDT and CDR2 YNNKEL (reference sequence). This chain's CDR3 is CASSQEADRSYEQYF. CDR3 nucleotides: TGTGCCAGCAGCCAAGAAGCGGACAGGTCCTACGAGCAGTACTTC.

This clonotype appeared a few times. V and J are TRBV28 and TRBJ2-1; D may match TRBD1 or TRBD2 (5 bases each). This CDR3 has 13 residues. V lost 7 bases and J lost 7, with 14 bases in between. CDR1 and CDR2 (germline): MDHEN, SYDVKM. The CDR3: CASTIAPGNEQFF. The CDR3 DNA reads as TGTGCCAGCACCATAGCGCCAGGGAATGAGCAGTTCTTC.

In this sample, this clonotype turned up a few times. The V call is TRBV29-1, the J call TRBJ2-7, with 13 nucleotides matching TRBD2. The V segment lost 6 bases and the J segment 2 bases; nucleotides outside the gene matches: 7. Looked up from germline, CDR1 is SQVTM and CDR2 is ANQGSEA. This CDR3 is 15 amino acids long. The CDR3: CSVALGTSGTYEQYF. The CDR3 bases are TGCAGCGTCGCACTCGGGACTAGCGGGACCTACGAGCAGTACTTC.

The CDR3 reads CASSMLSGGARNEQFF. The CDR3 DNA reads TGTGCCAGTAGTATGCTTAGCGGGGGGGCCCGAAATGAGCAGTTCTTC. The V and J genes are TRBV19 and TRBJ2-1; the match to TRBD2 covers 11 bases. J gave up 7 bases and V 3 bases, and 8 bases lay outside the gene matches. This CDR3 is 16 amino acids long. Germline V lookup: CDR1 LNHDA, CDR2 SQIVND (reference sequence).

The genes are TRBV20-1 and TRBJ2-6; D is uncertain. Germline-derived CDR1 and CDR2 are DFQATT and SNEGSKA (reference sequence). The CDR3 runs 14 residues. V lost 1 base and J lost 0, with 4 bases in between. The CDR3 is CSARVRSGANVLTF. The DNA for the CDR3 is TGCAGTGCTAGAGTACGCTCTGGGGCCAACGTCCTGACTTTC.

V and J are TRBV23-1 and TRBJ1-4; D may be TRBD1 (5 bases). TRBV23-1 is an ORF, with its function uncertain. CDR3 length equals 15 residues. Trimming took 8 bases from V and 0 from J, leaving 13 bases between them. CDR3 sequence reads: CASPGGDATNEKLFF. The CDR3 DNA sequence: TGCGCCAGCCCCGGGGGAGACGCAACTAATGAAAAACTGTTTTTT.

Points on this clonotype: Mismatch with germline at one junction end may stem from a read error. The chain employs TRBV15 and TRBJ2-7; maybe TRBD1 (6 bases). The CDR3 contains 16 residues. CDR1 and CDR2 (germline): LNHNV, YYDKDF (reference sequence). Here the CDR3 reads CATSREQGFSSYEQYF. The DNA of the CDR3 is TGTGCCACCAGCCGAGAACAGGGCTTCAGCTCCTACGAGCAGTACTTC.

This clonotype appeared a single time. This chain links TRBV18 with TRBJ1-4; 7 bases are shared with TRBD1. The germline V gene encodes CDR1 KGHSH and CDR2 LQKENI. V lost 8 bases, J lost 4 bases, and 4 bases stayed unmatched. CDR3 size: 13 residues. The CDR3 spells CASQGQNNEKLFF. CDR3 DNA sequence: TGTGCCAGCCAGGGACAGAATAATGAAAAACTGTTTTTT.

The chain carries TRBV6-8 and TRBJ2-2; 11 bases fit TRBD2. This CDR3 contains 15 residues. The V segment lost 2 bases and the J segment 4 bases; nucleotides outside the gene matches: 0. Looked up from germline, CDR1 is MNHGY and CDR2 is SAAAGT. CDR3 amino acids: CASSYTSGGTGELFF. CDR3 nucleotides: TGTGCCAGCAGTTACACTAGCGGGGGCACCGGGGAGCTGTTTTTT.

The CDR3 nucleotides read TGTGCCAGCAGGGGGAGAGGGACAGAAAATCAGCCCCAGCATTTT. This encodes CASRGRGTENQPQHF. The chain recombines TRBV12-3 or TRBV12-4 with TRBJ1-5; TRBD1 aligns across 7 bases. Trimming cost V 6 bases and J 4 bases; bases outside gene matches: 9. CDR3 length: 15 amino acids.